This T cell receptor (beta chain) was retrieved from a study of T cells after yellow fever vaccination. TCRdb fed the 5' RACE reads into MiXCR, producing one record per CDR3 protein. The data hold 27,000 or so distinct CDR3 sequences, with around 4.3% observed a single time. CDR1 is MGHRA, CDR2 YSYEKL, per germline. The CDR3 is made up of 13 amino acids. V lost 4 bases and J lost 5, with 12 bases in between. The chain combines TRBV4-1 with TRBJ2-7, with D perhaps TRBD1 (5 bases). This clonotype was sampled from a man aged 18 to 35 who received the YFV17D yellow fever vaccine. Sequenced here: PBMCs, either bulk or a sorted T-cell subset (CD4+, CD8+, memory, or dextramer-sorted; not recorded which), sampled on the day of the yellow fever booster vaccination. The CDR3 DNA is TGCGCCAGCAGCCCGAGCCAGGGTAACGAGCAGTACTTC. Its translation is CASSPSQGNEQYF.